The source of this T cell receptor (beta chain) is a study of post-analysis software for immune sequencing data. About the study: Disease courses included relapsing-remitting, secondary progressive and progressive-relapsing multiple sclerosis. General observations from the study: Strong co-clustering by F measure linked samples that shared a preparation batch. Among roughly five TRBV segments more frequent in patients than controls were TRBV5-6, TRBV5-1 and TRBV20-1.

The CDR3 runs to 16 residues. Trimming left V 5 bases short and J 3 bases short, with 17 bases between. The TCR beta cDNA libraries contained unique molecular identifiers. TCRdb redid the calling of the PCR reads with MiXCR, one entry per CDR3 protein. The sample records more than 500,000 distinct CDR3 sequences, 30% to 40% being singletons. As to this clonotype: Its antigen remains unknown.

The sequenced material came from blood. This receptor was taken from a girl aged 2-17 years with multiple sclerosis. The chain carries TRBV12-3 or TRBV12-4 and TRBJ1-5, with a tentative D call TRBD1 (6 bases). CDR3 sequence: CASSPDRFASNQPQHF. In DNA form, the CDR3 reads TGTGCCAGCAGTCCCGACAGGTTCGCCTCCAATCAGCCCCAGCATTTT.